A single T cell receptor (beta chain) is shown here with its context. Its antigen remains unknown. Germline V gives CDR1 PRHDT, CDR2 FYEKMQ (reference sequence). CDR3 length equals 13 residues. Libraries of TRB cDNA were made by 5' RACE and carried UMIs. TCRdb re-called the 5' RACE reads; every CDR3 protein appears as one record, without DNA. The table counts roughly 120,000 distinct CDR3 sequences; around 0.62% lies in the top ten. These data are taken from a study of CXCR3-negative and CXCR3-positive naive CD8 T cells. Findings of the study overall: Compared with CXCR3-negative naive cells, CXCR3-positive naive cells showed more hydrophobic TRB CDR3s.

Sequenced sample: naive CXCR3+ CD8+ T cells from blood. Noted subset: CD45RO-CCR7+CD27+CD95- naive CD8+ T cells expressing CXCR3 (TNR3+). This clonotype originated in a human donor in good health. Some clones in this sample may be carry-over from other donors' samples. The chain recombines TRBV13 with TRBJ2-1. This CDR3 reads CASSLAPFNEQFF.